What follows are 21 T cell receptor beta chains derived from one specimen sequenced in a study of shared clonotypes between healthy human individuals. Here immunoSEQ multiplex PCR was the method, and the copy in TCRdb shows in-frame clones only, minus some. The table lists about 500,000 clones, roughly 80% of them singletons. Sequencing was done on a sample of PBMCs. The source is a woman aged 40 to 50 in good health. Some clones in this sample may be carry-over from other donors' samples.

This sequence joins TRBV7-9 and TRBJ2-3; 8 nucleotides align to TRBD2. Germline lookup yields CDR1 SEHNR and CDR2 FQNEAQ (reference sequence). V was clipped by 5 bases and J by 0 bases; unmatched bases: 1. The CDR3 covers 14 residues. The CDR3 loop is CASSRLASTDTQYF. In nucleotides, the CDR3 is TGTGCCAGCAGCCGACTAGCGAGCACAGATACGCAGTATTTT.

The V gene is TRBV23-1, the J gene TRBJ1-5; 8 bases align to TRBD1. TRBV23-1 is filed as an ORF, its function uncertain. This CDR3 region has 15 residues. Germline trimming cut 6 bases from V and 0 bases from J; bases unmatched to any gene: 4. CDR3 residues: CASRDRALSNQPQHF. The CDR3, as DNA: TGCGCCAGCAGGGACAGGGCGCTTAGCAATCAGCCCCAGCATTTT.

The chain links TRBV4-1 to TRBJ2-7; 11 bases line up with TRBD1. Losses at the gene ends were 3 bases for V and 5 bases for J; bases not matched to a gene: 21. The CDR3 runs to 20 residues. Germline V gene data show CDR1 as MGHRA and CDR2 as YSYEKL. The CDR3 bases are TGCGCCAGCAGCCACCCCCCGAAGAGTCATGGGACAGGGGGTTTGGACGAGCAGTACTTC. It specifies CASSHPPKSHGTGGLDEQYF.

The CDR3 region has the DNA TGTGCCTGGGGGACAGGGTACGTCTCGTGGCCGGCAGAAACGCTTAATCAGCCCCAGCATTTT. Amino acid sequence: CAWGTGYVSWPAETLNQPQHF. The chain carries TRBV30 and TRBJ1-5; 9 bases are a match to TRBD1. The CDR3 covers 21 residues. V lost 5 bases and J lost 4; bases outside the gene matches: 27. Germline assignment: CDR1 GTSNPN and CDR2 SVGIG (reference sequence). The variable domain in full, completed from reference TRBV30 and TRBJ1-5, reads SQTIHQWPATLVQPVGSPLSLECTVEGTSNPNLYWYRQAAGRGLQLLFYSVGIGQISSEVPQNLSASRPQDRQFILSSKKLLLSDSGFYLCAWGTGYVSWPAETLNQPQHFGDGTRLSIL.

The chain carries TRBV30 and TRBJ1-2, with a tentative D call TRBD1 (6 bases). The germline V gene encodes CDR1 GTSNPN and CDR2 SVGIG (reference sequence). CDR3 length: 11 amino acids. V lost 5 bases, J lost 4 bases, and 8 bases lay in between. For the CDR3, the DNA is TGTGCCTGGCGGACAGTCTATGGCTACACCTTC. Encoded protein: CAWRTVYGYTF.

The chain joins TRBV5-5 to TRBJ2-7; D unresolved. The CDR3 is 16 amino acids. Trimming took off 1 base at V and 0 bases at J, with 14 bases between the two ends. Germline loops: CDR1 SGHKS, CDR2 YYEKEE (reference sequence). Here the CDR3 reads CASSLLLVRSSYEQYF. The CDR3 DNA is TGTGCCAGCAGCTTGCTTCTCGTCAGGAGCTCCTACGAGCAGTACTTC.

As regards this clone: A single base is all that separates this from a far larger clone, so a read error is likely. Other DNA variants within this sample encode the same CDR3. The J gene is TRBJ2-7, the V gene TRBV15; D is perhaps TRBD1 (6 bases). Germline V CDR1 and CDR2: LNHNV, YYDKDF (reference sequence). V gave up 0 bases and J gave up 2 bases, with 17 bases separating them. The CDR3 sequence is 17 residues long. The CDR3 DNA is TGTGCCACCAGCAGAGATCTCATCGGGCAGGGGACCTACGAGCAGTACTTC. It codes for CATSRDLIGQGTYEQYF.

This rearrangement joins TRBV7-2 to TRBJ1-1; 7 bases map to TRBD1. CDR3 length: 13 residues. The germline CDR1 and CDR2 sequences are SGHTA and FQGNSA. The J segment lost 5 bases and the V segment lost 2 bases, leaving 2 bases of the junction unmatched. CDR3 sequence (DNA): TGTGCCAGCAGCTTAAACAGGGGAACTGAAGCTTTCTTT. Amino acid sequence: CASSLNRGTEAFF.

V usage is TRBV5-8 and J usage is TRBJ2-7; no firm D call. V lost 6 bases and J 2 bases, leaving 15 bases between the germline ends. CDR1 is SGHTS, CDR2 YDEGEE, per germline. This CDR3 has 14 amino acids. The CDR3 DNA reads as TGTGCCAGCATCCGCCGTGGAGCAACCTACGAGCAGTACTTC. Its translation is CASIRRGATYEQYF.

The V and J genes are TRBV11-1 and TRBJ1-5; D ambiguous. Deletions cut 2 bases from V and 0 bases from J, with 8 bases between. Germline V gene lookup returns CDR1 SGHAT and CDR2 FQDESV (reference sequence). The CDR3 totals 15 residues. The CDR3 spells CASSLRRYSNQPQHF. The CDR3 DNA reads TGTGCCAGCAGCTTAAGACGGTATAGCAATCAGCCCCAGCATTTT.

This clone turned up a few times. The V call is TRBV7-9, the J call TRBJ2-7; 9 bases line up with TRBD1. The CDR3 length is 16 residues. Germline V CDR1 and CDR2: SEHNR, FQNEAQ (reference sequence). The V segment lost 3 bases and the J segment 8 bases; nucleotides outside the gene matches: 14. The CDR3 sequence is CASSLDLTGQGDQQYF. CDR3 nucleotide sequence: TGTGCCAGCAGCTTGGATCTAACGGGACAGGGAGATCAGCAGTACTTC.

The CDR3 DNA follows: TGCGCCAGCCGGACTAGCGGGACTTTCGGGTCGCAGTATTTT. Translated, it gives CASRTSGTFGSQYF. The chain has TRBV10-2 and TRBJ2-3; 12 bases are a match to TRBD2. The CDR3 runs 14 residues. After removal of 8 bases from V and 10 bases from J, the junction contained 10 bases not matched to a gene. In germline, CDR1 is WSHSY, CDR2 SAAADI.

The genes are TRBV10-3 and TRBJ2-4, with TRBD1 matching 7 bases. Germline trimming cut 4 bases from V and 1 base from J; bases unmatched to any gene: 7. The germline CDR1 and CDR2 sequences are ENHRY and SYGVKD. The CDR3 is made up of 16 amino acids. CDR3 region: CAISANPQGAKNIQYF. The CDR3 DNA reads TGTGCCATCAGTGCGAATCCACAGGGGGCCAAAAACATTCAGTACTTC.

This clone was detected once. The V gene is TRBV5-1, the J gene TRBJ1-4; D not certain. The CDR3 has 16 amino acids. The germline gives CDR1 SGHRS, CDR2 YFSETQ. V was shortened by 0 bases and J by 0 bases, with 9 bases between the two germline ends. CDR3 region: CASSLGTATTNEKLFF. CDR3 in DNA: TGCGCCAGCAGCTTGGGCACCGCCACAACTAATGAAAAACTGTTTTTT.

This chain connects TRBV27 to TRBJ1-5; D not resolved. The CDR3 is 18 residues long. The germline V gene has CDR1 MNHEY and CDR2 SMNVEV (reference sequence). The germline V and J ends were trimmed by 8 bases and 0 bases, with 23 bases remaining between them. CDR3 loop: CASRPSGRAHLSNQPQHF. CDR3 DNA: TGTGCCAGCCGACCAAGTGGGAGGGCCCACCTTAGCAATCAGCCCCAGCATTTT.

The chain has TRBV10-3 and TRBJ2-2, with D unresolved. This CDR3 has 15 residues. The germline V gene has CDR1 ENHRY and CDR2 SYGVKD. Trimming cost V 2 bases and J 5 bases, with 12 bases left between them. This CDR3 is CAISENYPTTGELFF. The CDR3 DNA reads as TGTGCCATCAGTGAGAACTACCCGACGACCGGGGAGCTGTTTTTT.

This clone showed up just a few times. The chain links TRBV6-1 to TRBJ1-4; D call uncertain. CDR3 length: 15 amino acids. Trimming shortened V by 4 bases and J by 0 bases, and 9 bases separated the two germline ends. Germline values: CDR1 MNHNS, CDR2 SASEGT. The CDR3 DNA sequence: TGTGCCAGCAGTGTATCACAAGCAACTAATGAAAAACTGTTTTTT. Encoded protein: CASSVSQATNEKLFF.

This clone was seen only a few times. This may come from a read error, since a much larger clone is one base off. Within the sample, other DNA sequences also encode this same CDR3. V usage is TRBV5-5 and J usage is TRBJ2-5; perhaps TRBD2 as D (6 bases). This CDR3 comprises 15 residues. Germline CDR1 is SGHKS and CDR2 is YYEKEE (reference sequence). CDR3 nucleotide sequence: TGTGCCAGCAGCGTGAAGGGAGGAGAGCAAGAGACTCAGTACTTC. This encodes CASSVKGGEQETQYF.

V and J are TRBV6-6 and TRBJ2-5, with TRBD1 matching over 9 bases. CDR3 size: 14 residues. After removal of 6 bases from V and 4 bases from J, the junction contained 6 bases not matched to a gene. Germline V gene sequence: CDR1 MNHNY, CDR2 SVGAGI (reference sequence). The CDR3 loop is CASRWTGAAETQYF. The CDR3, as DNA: TGTGCCAGCAGGTGGACAGGGGCGGCAGAGACCCAGTACTTC.

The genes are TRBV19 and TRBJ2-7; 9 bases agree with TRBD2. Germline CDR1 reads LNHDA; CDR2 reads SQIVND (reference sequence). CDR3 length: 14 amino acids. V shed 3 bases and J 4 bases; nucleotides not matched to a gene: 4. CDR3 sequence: CASSMSSGRYEQYF. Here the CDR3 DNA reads TGTGCCAGTAGTATGAGTAGCGGGAGATACGAGCAGTACTTC. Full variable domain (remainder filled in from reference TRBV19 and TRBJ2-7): DGGITQSPKYLFRKEGQNVTLSCEQNLNHDAMYWYRQDPGQGLRLIYYSQIVNDFQKGDIAEGYSVSREKKESFPLTVTSAQKNPTAFYLCASSMSSGRYEQYFGPGTRLTVT.

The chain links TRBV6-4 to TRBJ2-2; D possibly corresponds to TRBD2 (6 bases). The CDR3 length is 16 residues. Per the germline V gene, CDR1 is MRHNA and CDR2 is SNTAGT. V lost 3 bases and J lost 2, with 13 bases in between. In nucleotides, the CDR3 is TGTGCCAGCAGTGAAGTGGTAGCGGACAACACCGGGGAGCTGTTTTTT. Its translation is CASSEVVADNTGELFF.